One and the same sample provided the 13 T cell receptor beta chains below, sequenced in a study of T cell responses to AZD1222 COVID-19 vaccine. TCRdb's copy holds only in-frame clones and misses some; the assay was immunoSEQ multiplex PCR. Among 150,000 or so clones listed, 80% to 95% were seen once. The source material was peripheral blood, sampled on day 0 of MenACWY control vaccination. These receptors were obtained from an adult in good health.

The chain uses TRBV7-3 and TRBJ1-5; possible D gene TRBD1, 5 bases. Germline assignment: CDR1 SGHTA and CDR2 FQGTGA. The CDR3 consists of 13 residues. V was pared by 7 bases and J by 6 bases, with 13 bases between. The CDR3 sequence: CASTRGYVQPQHF. CDR3 in DNA: TGTGCCAGCACCCGGGGGTATGTTCAGCCCCAGCATTTT.

This chain's CDR3 is CASSEAGISNQPQHF. The DNA for the CDR3 is TGTGCCAGCAGTGAAGCAGGGATTAGCAATCAGCCCCAGCATTTT. The chain has TRBV6-1 and TRBJ1-5, with D hard to call. The V gene's germline CDR1 is MNHNS and CDR2 SASEGT. The CDR3 length is 15 residues. Trimming took off 0 bases at V and 0 bases at J, with 6 bases between the two ends.

This clone was counted a few times. V is TRBV4-1 and J is TRBJ2-7; D remains unclear. V dropped 1 base and J dropped 0 bases, with 13 bases sitting between them. The CDR3 has 16 residues. Looked up from germline, CDR1 is MGHRA and CDR2 is YSYEKL. DNA for the CDR3: TGCGCCAGCAGCCAAGGCGAGTGGCCGAGCTCCTACGAGCAGTACTTC. As protein: CASSQGEWPSSYEQYF.

The V and J genes are TRBV3-1 (or the pseudogene TRBV3-2) and TRBJ2-7; D possibly uses TRBD1 or TRBD2 (5 bases each). The V gene lost 1 base and the J gene lost 2 bases, with 9 bases spanning the gap. The length of the CDR3 is 14 residues. Germline values: CDR1 LGHDT, CDR2 YNNKEL (reference sequence). Written as DNA, the CDR3 is TGTGCCAGCAGCCAAGTCCGAGGGGCCTACGAGCAGTACTTC. This codes for CASSQVRGAYEQYF.

This CDR3 is CASSYQEGTGITVTEAFF. For the CDR3, the DNA is TGTGCCAGCAGTTACCAGGAAGGGACAGGGATTACGGTCACTGAAGCTTTCTTT. The chain combines TRBV6-2 or TRBV6-3 with TRBJ1-1; 9 nucleotides match TRBD1. V shed 2 bases, J shed 4 bases, and the junction held 14 bases outside the gene matches. Germline CDR1 is MNHEY and CDR2 is SVGEGT. This CDR3 has 18 amino acids.

The chain couples TRBV19 to TRBJ1-2, with D perhaps TRBD1 (6 bases). The CDR3 runs 14 residues. Per the germline V gene, CDR1 is LNHDA and CDR2 is SQIVND (reference sequence). The V and J ends lost 10 bases and 2 bases respectively, with 17 bases between them. The CDR3 DNA sequence: TGTGCCACAACCTCTAGTAGGGGGAACTATGGCTACACCTTC. It translates to CATTSSRGNYGYTF.

The J gene is TRBJ2-1, the V gene TRBV28, with D possibly matching TRBD1 (6 bases). The CDR3 contains 15 residues. V was trimmed by 7 bases and J by 5 bases, leaving 18 bases between them. The germline CDR1 and CDR2 sequences are MDHEN and SYDVKM. CDR3 residues: CASKPGTSYDNEQFF. DNA of the CDR3: TGTGCCAGCAAACCCGGGACATCCTACGACAATGAGCAGTTCTTC. The full variable domain, rest sourced from reference TRBV28 and TRBJ2-1, is DVKVTQSSRYLVKRTGEKVFLECVQDMDHENMFWYRQDPGLGLRLIYFSYDVKMKEKGDIPEGYSVSREKKERFSLILESASTNQTSMYLCASKPGTSYDNEQFFGPGTRLTVL.

The chain joins TRBV19 to TRBJ1-5; TRBD1 matches at 9 bases. From germline, CDR1 is LNHDA and CDR2 SQIVND (reference sequence). The CDR3 covers 16 residues. Unmatched junction bases numbered 9, after V lost 4 bases and J lost 5 bases. The CDR3 region is CASSRPWTGDDQPQHF. The CDR3 DNA is TGTGCCAGTAGTAGACCGTGGACAGGGGACGATCAGCCCCAGCATTTT.

The V and J genes are TRBV6-1 and TRBJ2-1, with 10 bases matching TRBD2. The germline V gene has CDR1 MNHNS and CDR2 SASEGT. The CDR3 length is 15 residues. V dropped 0 bases and J dropped 6; count of bases not matched to a gene: 2. The CDR3 loop reads CASSEAPSGSNEQFF. CDR3 nucleotides: TGTGCCAGCAGTGAAGCGCCTAGCGGGAGCAATGAGCAGTTCTTC.

This chain uses TRBV19 with TRBJ1-4; 7 bases agree with TRBD1. This CDR3 region has 16 residues. J gave up 0 bases and V 5 bases, and 6 bases lay outside the gene matches. The V gene's germline CDR1 is LNHDA and CDR2 SQIVND (reference sequence). The CDR3 DNA reads as TGTGCCAGTAGTGGAAACCAGGGGGCAACTAATGAAAAACTGTTTTTT. This codes for CASSGNQGATNEKLFF. Filled out from reference TRBV19 and TRBJ1-4, the complete variable domain reads DGGITQSPKYLFRKEGQNVTLSCEQNLNHDAMYWYRQDPGQGLRLIYYSQIVNDFQKGDIAEGYSVSREKKESFPLTVTSAQKNPTAFYLCASSGNQGATNEKLFFGSGTQLSVL.

The rearrangement uses TRBV7-9 and TRBJ1-2, with D possibly matching TRBD1 (5 bases). The CDR3 spans 17 residues. V shed 6 bases and J shed 8 bases, with 28 bases lying between them. Germline loops: CDR1 SEHNR, CDR2 FQNEAQ (reference sequence). The CDR3 sequence is CASSRREGGLAAAGYTF. CDR3 DNA sequence: TGTGCCAGCAGTCGCAGGGAAGGCGGACTCGCGGCGGCCGGCTACACCTTC.

The chain carries TRBV4-2 and TRBJ1-5; 7 positions match TRBD1. V dropped 4 bases and J dropped 0; count of bases not matched to a gene: 9. This CDR3 is 17 amino acids long. Germline V gives CDR1 LGHNA, CDR2 YNFKEQ. The CDR3 is CASSPRQGTYSNQPQHF. CDR3 DNA sequence: TGTGCCAGCAGCCCGAGACAGGGAACTTATAGCAATCAGCCCCAGCATTTT.

The chain combines TRBV19 with TRBJ2-7, with D possibly being TRBD2 (5 bases). The CDR3 consists of 16 residues. CDR1 is LNHDA and CDR2 is SQIVND in the germline V gene (reference sequence). Trimming stripped 3 bases from V and 5 bases from J, with 20 bases between. CDR3 in DNA: TGTGCCAGTAGTATCCTACTAGTAAGTAGTAACCACGAGCAGTACTTC. Residues: CASSILLVSSNHEQYF. Complete variable domain (other parts from reference TRBV19 and TRBJ2-7): DGGITQSPKYLFRKEGQNVTLSCEQNLNHDAMYWYRQDPGQGLRLIYYSQIVNDFQKGDIAEGYSVSREKKESFPLTVTSAQKNPTAFYLCASSILLVSSNHEQYFGPGTRLTVT.